This T cell receptor (beta chain) was sequenced for a study of T cells in women clearing cervical HPV infection. As for the study in general: Controls' single incident HPV16 infection cleared within 12 months without precancer. HLA type could not be excluded as a confounder.

Repertoires were generated with immunoSEQ multiplex PCR, while TCRdb's copy carries only in-frame clones and drops some. This repertoire includes under 40,000 clones. This TCR was recovered from a woman aged 18-69 years with a cervical HPV16 infection that either progressed to CIN3+ or cleared (not recorded which). The sequenced sample was blood buffy coat.

The covered CDR3 bases are TGTGCCAGCAGTTTACCCACAGGGGGCCGGGAGACG. Amino acids: CASSLPTGGRET. Given in full, the CDR3 is CASSLPTGGRETQYF. This chain links TRBV12-3 or TRBV12-4 with TRBJ2-3; 9 bases are shared with TRBD1. The CDR3 end is not reached by the read, which stops 3 residues before it; the germline J gene fills it in. The CDR3 spans 15 residues.